This TCR beta chain was captured by sequencing in a study of blood T cell repertoires in COVID-19. Measured with immunoSEQ multiplex PCR; TCRdb has only the in-frame clones, and not every one. The sample yields 300,000 to 450,000 clones, around 90% seen once. The cohort comprised adults aged roughly 18 to 90 years residing in around 25 US areas. The length of the CDR3 is 16 residues. The germline CDR1 and CDR2 sequences are SGHVS and FQNEAQ. V gave up 6 bases and J gave up 6 bases; unmatched junction bases: 11. This receptor was taken from a woman aged 18 to 35 who had recovered from COVID-19. The chain combines TRBV7-8 with TRBJ2-1, with 10 bases identical to TRBD1. Material: PBMCs or T cells enriched from blood (not recorded which). CDR3 DNA: TGTGCCAGCAGACTTATGCTGGGACAGGGGCTCAATGAGCAGTTCTTC. Amino acids: CASRLMLGQGLNEQFF.